This TCR beta chain was sequenced in a study of Graves' ophthalmopathy and Graves' hyperthyroidism. In the study overall: The term stable hyperthyroidism indicated an absence of ophthalmopathy within 18 months of follow-up.

Points from the study as a whole: A 13-signature model separated ophthalmopathy from stable hyperthyroidism, about 90% sensitivity, roughly 81% specificity.

On this clonotype: The antigen is unknown. A much larger clone lies a single base off, so this may be a read error.

TCR beta CDR3 amplification used RNA transcripts. The workflow started with a first-round RT-PCR run with HTBI primers and then moved on to a second-round multiplex PCR. One entry per CDR3 protein, called by TCRdb with MiXCR from the multiplex PCR reads. Here the sample spans over a million distinct CDR3 sequences, 35% to 45% being singletons. V lost 7 bases and J 5 bases, leaving 12 bases between the germline ends. Germline V gene data show CDR1 as SNHLY and CDR2 as FYNNEI. The CDR3 sequence is 13 residues long. The sample was peripheral blood or thyroid tissue (not recorded which). This TCR was sampled from an adult man with Graves' hyperthyroidism. The V gene is TRBV2, the J gene TRBJ1-5; no definite D call. Written as DNA, the CDR3 is TGTGCCAGCAAAGCGGGTTTTGATCAGCCCCAGCATTTT. It translates to CASKAGFDQPQHF.